These 25 T cell receptor beta chains were sequenced from one sample in a study of vaccination and CD4 T cells after COVID-19. The study sequenced cultured CD4+ T cell DNA using the Oncomine TCR Beta short-read assay. Via MiXCR, TCRdb re-called the PCR reads, giving one row per CDR3 protein. The sample yields about 10,000 distinct CDR3 sequences, around a third seen once. Their antigens are not known. The treatment is: roughly nine-day PBMC culture with coronavirus spike peptide pools or control peptides (ViraFEST assay). Sequenced material: CD4+ T cells from blood, cultured in vitro, taken after SARS-CoV-2 vaccination. Source of these receptors: a human donor who had recovered from COVID-19.

This clonotype was observed a few times. The rearrangement uses TRBV7-6 and TRBJ2-6; the match to TRBD2 covers 8 bases. The CDR3 covers 17 residues. Looked up from germline, CDR1 is SGHVS and CDR2 is FNYEAQ. Trimming cost V 1 base and J 2 bases; bases outside gene matches: 4. The CDR3: CASSLVSGRTGANVLTF. DNA of the CDR3: TGTGCCAGCAGCTTAGTGAGCGGGAGAACTGGGGCCAACGTCCTGACTTTC.

The V call is TRBV28, the J call TRBJ1-1, with D unresolved. Trimming stripped 10 bases from V and 5 bases from J, with 17 bases between. CDR3 length equals 13 residues. Germline assignment: CDR1 MDHEN and CDR2 SYDVKM. The CDR3 spells CATRRLVETEAFF. The CDR3 nucleotides read TGTGCCACCCGACGTCTGGTTGAGACTGAAGCTTTCTTT.

The CDR3, as DNA: TGTGCCAGCAGCTTAGCGGGGGTCGCACCAGCCAAAAACATTCAGTACTTC. Amino acids: CASSLAGVAPAKNIQYF. The genes are TRBV7-9 and TRBJ2-4; D assignment may be TRBD1 or TRBD2 (5 bases each). In germline, CDR1 is SEHNR, CDR2 FQNEAQ (reference sequence). The length of the CDR3 is 17 residues. Trimming cost V 0 bases and J 0 bases, with 12 bases left between them.

The table lists this clonotype with a few counts. This chain connects TRBV6-1 to TRBJ2-2; no reliable D call. Germline V gene data show CDR1 as MNHNS and CDR2 as SASEGT. The CDR3 runs 13 residues. Trimming took 6 bases from V and 5 from J, leaving 10 bases between them. The CDR3 sequence: CASSHPITGELFF. The DNA for the CDR3 is TGTGCCAGCAGCCATCCCATTACCGGGGAGCTGTTTTTT.

This clonotype was detected a few times. This chain links TRBV19 with TRBJ2-1; 15 bases align to TRBD2. Losses at the gene ends were 6 bases for V and 13 bases for J; bases not matched to a gene: 13. The CDR3 is made up of 16 amino acids. CDR1 is LNHDA and CDR2 is SQIVND in the germline V gene (reference sequence). In nucleotides, the CDR3 is TGTGCCAGTAGGAGCGGACTAGCGGGAGGGCCAGTGCGACAGTTCTTC. Its translation is CASRSGLAGGPVRQFF.

The sample holds a few counts of this clonotype. The gene calls are TRBV19 and TRBJ2-7; either TRBD1 or TRBD2 may supply D (6 bases each). The length of the CDR3 is 16 residues. Trimming stripped 9 bases from V and 0 bases from J, with 21 bases between. Germline V lookup: CDR1 LNHDA, CDR2 SQIVND (reference sequence). CDR3 sequence (DNA): TGTGCCAGAAGGTTCCTAGGGGGGAAAAACTCCTACGAGCAGTACTTC. Translating it yields CARRFLGGKNSYEQYF.

The rearrangement joins TRBV6-2 or TRBV6-3 to TRBJ1-1; maybe TRBD1 (5 bases). CDR3 length: 15 residues. Germline CDR1 is MNHEY and CDR2 is SVGEGT. Trimming pared 0 bases from V and 5 bases from J, leaving 13 bases between. CDR3: CASSYSRQGGTEAFF. As DNA, the CDR3 is TGTGCCAGCAGTTACTCGCGGCAGGGCGGGACTGAAGCTTTCTTT.

This clonotype was found a few times. CDR3 in amino acids: CSAGTGLTRAYEQYF. CDR3 coding DNA: TGCAGTGCTGGGACAGGCCTAACGAGGGCCTACGAGCAGTACTTC. This chain links TRBV20-1 with TRBJ2-7, with TRBD1 matching over 8 bases. The CDR3 consists of 15 residues. CDR1 is DFQATT, CDR2 SNEGSKA, per germline (reference sequence). V lost 5 bases to trimming and J lost 2 bases; unmatched junction nucleotides: 11.

The chain joins TRBV7-2 to TRBJ2-1; D is unresolved. Deletions cut 6 bases from V and 4 bases from J, with 16 bases between. Germline-derived CDR1 and CDR2 are SGHTA and FQGNSA. CDR3 length: 15 residues. CDR3 bases: TGTGCCAGCAGATACTCGGGTTCCACATACAATGAGCAGTTCTTC. Translating gives CASRYSGSTYNEQFF.

The gene calls are TRBV7-3 and TRBJ2-2; perhaps D is TRBD1 or TRBD2 (5 bases each). This CDR3 has 16 amino acids. The germline CDR1 and CDR2 sequences are SGHTA and FQGTGA. Trimming removed 0 bases from V and 4 bases from J, with 12 bases in between. The DNA of the CDR3 is TGTGCCAGCAGCTTAACCGGGACCCGAGGCACCGGGGAGCTGTTTTTT. Protein product: CASSLTGTRGTGELFF.

This chain links TRBV28 with TRBJ2-7; TRBD2 is a possible D gene (6 bases). Deletions cut 3 bases from V and 3 bases from J, with 9 bases between. This CDR3 is 13 amino acids long. Germline values: CDR1 MDHEN, CDR2 SYDVKM. In nucleotides, the CDR3 is TGTGCCAGCAGTTTCGGGGGTGGCTACGAGCAGTACTTC. It encodes CASSFGGGYEQYF.

This rearrangement joins TRBV2 to TRBJ2-7; TRBD1 matches at 7 bases. The CDR3 has 13 amino acids. V gave up 6 bases and J gave up 3 bases; unmatched junction bases: 5. Germline assignment: CDR1 SNHLY and CDR2 FYNNEI. The CDR3 loop is CASRSTGDYEQYF. The DNA for the CDR3 is TGTGCCAGCAGAAGTACAGGGGACTACGAGCAGTACTTC.

The rearrangement joins TRBV18 to TRBJ1-2, with unresolved D. There are 14 residues in the CDR3. Trimming stripped 1 base from V and 4 bases from J, with 10 bases between. Germline CDR1 and CDR2: KGHSH and LQKENI. DNA of the CDR3: TGTGCCAGCTCACCACTAACAGAGAGCTATGGCTACACCTTC. It encodes CASSPLTESYGYTF. Using reference TRBV18 and TRBJ1-2 for the parts outside the CDR3, the full variable domain is NAGVMQNPRHLVRRRGQEARLRCSPMKGHSHVYWYRQLPEEGLKFMVYLQKENIIDESGMPKERFSAEFPKEGPSILRIQQVVRGDSAAYFCASSPLTESYGYTFGSGTRLTVV.

This clonotype showed up just a few times. The rearrangement uses TRBV28 and TRBJ1-1, with D perhaps TRBD1 (5 bases). Germline CDR1 is MDHEN and CDR2 is SYDVKM. There are 12 residues in the CDR3. V lost 5 bases and J 11 bases, leaving 15 bases between the germline ends. Here the CDR3 reads CASSPQALRAFF. The CDR3 region has the DNA TGTGCCAGCAGTCCACAGGCTCTGCGTGCTTTCTTT.

This clonotype occurred a few times. The gene calls are TRBV25-1 and TRBJ1-2, with 8 bases matching TRBD1. Germline V gene lookup returns CDR1 MGHDK and CDR2 SYGVNS. CDR3 length: 15 amino acids. The junction had 3 bases not matched to a gene; V was cut back by 1 base and J by 2 bases. The CDR3, as DNA: TGTGCCAGCAGTGAATCGGACAGGGTAAACTATGGCTACACCTTC. It translates to CASSESDRVNYGYTF.

The chain carries TRBV25-1 and TRBJ1-6; no reliable D call. Per the germline V gene, CDR1 is MGHDK and CDR2 is SYGVNS. The CDR3 extends over 14 amino acids. The V gene lost 8 bases and the J gene lost 0 bases, with 8 bases spanning the gap. CDR3 sequence reads: CASQQSSYNSPLHF. The CDR3 DNA is TGTGCCAGCCAACAAAGCTCCTATAATTCACCCCTCCACTTT. Combining the CDR3 with reference TRBV25-1 and TRBJ1-6 gives the whole variable domain EADIYQTPRYLVIGTGKKITLECSQTMGHDKMYWYQQDPGMELHLIHYSYGVNSTEKGDLSSESTVSRIRTEHFPLTLESARPSHTSQYLCASQQSSYNSPLHFGNGTRLTVT.

V is TRBV7-2 and J is TRBJ1-3, with TRBD1 identical over 8 bases. CDR1 SGHTA and CDR2 FQGNSA come from the germline V gene. Losses at the gene ends were 5 bases for V and 16 bases for J; bases not matched to a gene: 7. The CDR3 is 11 residues long. The DNA for the CDR3 is TGTGCCAGCAGCGGGACAGGAGCGCATTATTTT. It codes for CASSGTGAHYF.

This clonotype showed up just a few times. The chain carries TRBV7-2 and TRBJ1-1, with D possibly being TRBD1 (5 bases). Trimming took off 6 bases at V and 6 bases at J, with 20 bases between the two ends. This CDR3 contains 15 residues. Germline CDR1 reads SGHTA; CDR2 reads FQGNSA. The CDR3 protein is CASSTLVGGGSEAFF. The CDR3, as DNA: TGTGCCAGCAGTACTCTCGTCGGGGGTGGGTCTGAAGCTTTCTTT.

The chain links TRBV28 to TRBJ2-7; D might be TRBD2 (6 bases). The CDR3 is 14 amino acids. Germline-derived CDR1 and CDR2 are MDHEN and SYDVKM. The V and J ends lost 3 bases and 9 bases respectively, with 18 bases between them. CDR3 nucleotides: TGTGCCAGCAGTTTCGGGGCAGCTAGTAGCGGGCAGTACTTC. It translates to CASSFGAASSGQYF. Together with reference TRBV28 and TRBJ2-7, the CDR3 gives the full variable domain: DVKVTQSSRYLVKRTGEKVFLECVQDMDHENMFWYRQDPGLGLRLIYFSYDVKMKEKGDIPEGYSVSREKKERFSLILESASTNQTSMYLCASSFGAASSGQYFGPGTRLTVT.

With regard to this clonotype: The junction does not match germline at one end; this may be a read error. This chain uses TRBV7-7 with TRBJ2-2; either TRBD1 or TRBD2 may supply D (5 bases each). The CDR3 loop spans 13 amino acids. Per the germline V gene, CDR1 is SSHAT and CDR2 is FNYEAQ (reference sequence). The CDR3 protein is CASQDTNTGVLFF. CDR3 coding DNA: TGTGCCAGCCAGGACACGAACACCGGGGTGCTGTTTTTT.

This clonotype appeared a few times. The V gene is TRBV28, the J gene TRBJ1-6, with D perhaps TRBD1 (5 bases). The CDR3 extends over 14 amino acids. The germline V and J ends were trimmed by 3 bases and 10 bases, with 13 bases remaining between them. Germline CDR1 is MDHEN and CDR2 is SYDVKM. CDR3 protein: CASSLGRVRSPLHF. Here the CDR3 DNA reads TGTGCCAGCAGTTTGGGCAGGGTTAGGTCACCCCTCCACTTT.

This clonotype is labeled as large. The chain is built from TRBV7-2 and TRBJ2-7; D is possibly TRBD1 (7 bases). Trimming took 2 bases from V and 5 from J, leaving 13 bases between them. The germline gives CDR1 SGHTA, CDR2 FQGNSA. There are 14 residues in the CDR3. CDR3 residues: CASSLIQGGHEQYF. In DNA form, the CDR3 reads TGTGCCAGCAGCTTAATTCAGGGGGGCCACGAGCAGTACTTC.

This clonotype came up a few times. V gene TRBV20-1 combines with J gene TRBJ2-7, with 10 bases that match TRBD2. The V gene's germline CDR1 is DFQATT and CDR2 SNEGSKA (reference sequence). V lost 5 bases, J lost 4 bases, and 8 bases stayed unmatched. The CDR3 contains 14 residues. CDR3 in DNA: TGCAGTGCTCTCTCTAGCGGGAGCGTATACGAGCAGTACTTC. The encoded protein is CSALSSGSVYEQYF.

The sample holds a few counts of this clonotype. This chain connects TRBV28 to TRBJ1-3; tentatively, D is TRBD1 (5 bases). Trimming took 5 bases from V and 5 from J, leaving 10 bases between them. Germline lookup yields CDR1 MDHEN and CDR2 SYDVKM. This CDR3 is built from 13 residues. The CDR3 reads CASSPGGRNTIYF. CDR3 nucleotides: TGTGCCAGCAGTCCCGGGGGTCGAAACACCATATATTTT. The full variable domain, its missing parts supplied by reference TRBV28 and TRBJ1-3, is DVKVTQSSRYLVKRTGEKVFLECVQDMDHENMFWYRQDPGLGLRLIYFSYDVKMKEKGDIPEGYSVSREKKERFSLILESASTNQTSMYLCASSPGGRNTIYFGEGSWLTVV.

The table lists this clonotype with a few counts. This chain uses TRBV11-2 with TRBJ2-5; D gene ambiguous. The CDR3 extends over 13 amino acids. V was clipped by 1 base and J by 4 bases, with 7 bases between them. CDR1 is SGHAT and CDR2 is FQNNGV in the germline V gene. DNA of the CDR3: TGTGCCAGCAGCTTAGTGCTCACAGAGACCCAGTACTTC. Its translation: CASSLVLTETQYF.